This T cell receptor (beta chain) was recovered during a study of cytomegalovirus exposure and HLA in healthy donors. The study ran its PCR with 60 Vbeta and 13 Jbeta primers. Clones were sequenced by immunoSEQ multiplex PCR, and TCRdb holds only the in-frame ones, with some missing. The data contain 150,000 to 200,000 clones, 75% to 90% of them seen just once; the ten biggest clones take up around 2%. CDR1 is SGHTA, CDR2 FQGNSA, per germline. The CDR3 covers 15 residues. Unmatched junction bases numbered 8, after V lost 5 bases and J lost 2 bases. This clonotype was obtained from a human donor in good health. The sequencing input was PBMCs. The chain combines TRBV7-2 with TRBJ2-5; 7 bases map to TRBD1. CDR3 residues: CASSQTGAGQETQYF. Here the CDR3 DNA reads TGTGCCAGCAGCCAAACAGGGGCAGGGCAAGAGACCCAGTACTTC.